These 2 T cell receptor beta chains came from one sample sequenced in a study of shared clonotypes between healthy human individuals. The protocol was immunoSEQ multiplex PCR, while the TCRdb copy is restricted to in-frame clones and leaves out a portion. Here the sample spans hundreds of thousands of clones, around 73% being singletons. Sequencing was performed on memory CD4+ T cells sorted from blood. Indicated subset: CD45RA-negative fraction. These receptors were taken from a woman under 40 in good health.

The V call is TRBV2, the J call TRBJ2-1, with 10 bases fitting TRBD2. There are 18 residues in the CDR3. Germline values: CDR1 SNHLY, CDR2 FYNNEI. J gave up 1 base and V 7 bases, and 13 bases lay outside the gene matches. CDR3 residues: CASTEASSGSRSYNEQFF. The CDR3 DNA sequence: TGTGCCAGCACCGAAGCTTCTAGCGGGAGTAGATCCTACAATGAGCAGTTCTTC.

Only a few counts were recorded for this clone. J is TRBJ2-1 and V is TRBV6-4; TRBD1 or TRBD2 may be the D gene (5 bases each). CDR1 MRHNA and CDR2 SNTAGT come from the germline V gene. Trimming shortened V by 3 bases and J by 10 bases, and 19 bases separated the two germline ends. The CDR3 contains 15 residues. CDR3 bases: TGTGCCAGCAGTGAATCATGGGTTTCTGGGACCGAGCAGTTCTTC. It codes for CASSESWVSGTEQFF.